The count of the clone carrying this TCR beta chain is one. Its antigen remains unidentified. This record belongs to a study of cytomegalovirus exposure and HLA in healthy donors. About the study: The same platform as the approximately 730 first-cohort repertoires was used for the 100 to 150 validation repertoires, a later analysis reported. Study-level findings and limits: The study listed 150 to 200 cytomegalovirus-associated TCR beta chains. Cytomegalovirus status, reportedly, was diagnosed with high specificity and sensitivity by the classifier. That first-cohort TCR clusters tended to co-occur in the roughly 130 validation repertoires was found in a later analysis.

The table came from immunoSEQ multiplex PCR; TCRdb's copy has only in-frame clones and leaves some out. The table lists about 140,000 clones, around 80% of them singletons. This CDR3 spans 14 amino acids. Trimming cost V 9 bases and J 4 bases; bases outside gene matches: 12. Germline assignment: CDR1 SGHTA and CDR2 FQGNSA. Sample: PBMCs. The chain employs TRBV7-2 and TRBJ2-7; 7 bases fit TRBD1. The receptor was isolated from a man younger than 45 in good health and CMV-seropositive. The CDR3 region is CASKIDRVRYEQYF. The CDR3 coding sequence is TGTGCCAGTAAGATCGACAGGGTGAGGTACGAGCAGTACTTC. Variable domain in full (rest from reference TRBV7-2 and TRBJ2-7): GAGVSQSPSNKVTEKGKDVELRCDPISGHTALYWYRQSLGQGLEFLIYFQGNSAPDKSGLPSDRFSAERTGGSVSTLTIQRTQQEDSAVYLCASKIDRVRYEQYFGPGTRLTVT.